Below, 20 T cell receptor beta chains from the same sample are listed, as sequenced in a study of T cell responses to AZD1222 COVID-19 vaccine (dated by TCRdb to the early 2020s). In light of the paper, this sample's time point label describes: about 28 days (+/-7) after the second vaccine dose. Library preparation employed the immunoSEQ multiplex PCR assay. TCRdb obtained this table from immuneACCESS and retained in-frame rearrangements with V and J assigned. These tables miss some clones; where compared with another copy, unresolved V genes account for less than half of the shortfall, and the remainder is unexplained. This sample holds 150,000 to 200,000 clones; about 90% were observed only once. The biggest ten clones account for approximately 0.98% of the sample. Sequenced here: peripheral blood, sampled 28 days after the second AZD1222 dose. Receptor source: an adult who received the AZD1222 COVID-19 vaccine.

The chain uses TRBV3-1 (or the pseudogene TRBV3-2) and TRBJ2-5; TRBD1 is a possible D gene (6 bases). V was cut by 1 base and J by 4 bases, with 16 bases left in between. The CDR3 has 16 residues. Germline values: CDR1 LGHDT, CDR2 YNNKEL (reference sequence). The CDR3: CASSQAITGNRETQYF. CDR3 DNA: TGTGCCAGCAGCCAAGCGATTACAGGGAATAGAGAGACCCAGTACTTC.

This clone was counted at least ten times. This chain uses TRBV7-2 with TRBJ2-7, with 10 nucleotides matching TRBD2. V lost 5 bases and J lost 4; bases outside the gene matches: 8. The CDR3 totals 15 residues. From germline, CDR1 is SGHTA and CDR2 FQGNSA. The CDR3 coding sequence is TGTGCCAGCAGCCCAGTCGCTAGCGGGGGATACGAGCAGTACTTC. This translates into CASSPVASGGYEQYF.

This clone came up a few times. The J gene is TRBJ1-2, the V gene TRBV25-1; TRBD1 might be the D (6 bases). The CDR3 has 15 amino acids. V lost 5 bases to trimming and J lost 4 bases, with 17 bases between them. Germline CDR1 is MGHDK and CDR2 is SYGVNS. The DNA for the CDR3 is TGTGCCAGCAGTCCTGGAACCGGGACACGCTATGGCTACACCTTC. The encoded protein is CASSPGTGTRYGYTF.

V usage is TRBV5-1 and J usage is TRBJ1-1; D not resolved. Trimming left V 6 bases short and J 8 bases short, with 20 bases between. Germline CDR1 and CDR2: SGHRS and YFSETQ. The CDR3 consists of 14 residues. The CDR3 region has the DNA TGCGCCAGCAAAATCGAGGGAACTTCTACCGAAGCTTTCTTT. This gives the protein CASKIEGTSTEAFF.

J is TRBJ1-2 and V is TRBV7-3, with a tentative D call TRBD1 (5 bases). Per germline, CDR1 SGHTA and CDR2 FQGTGA. V dropped 0 bases and J dropped 6 bases, with 14 bases sitting between them. The CDR3 has 15 residues. The CDR3 here is CASSLTGEGTDGYTF. Here the CDR3 DNA reads TGTGCCAGCAGCTTAACAGGGGAAGGAACTGATGGCTACACCTTC.

This clone was seen a single time. The chain has TRBV4-2 and TRBJ1-2; D is ambiguous. The CDR3 extends over 13 amino acids. CDR1 LGHNA and CDR2 YNFKEQ come from the germline V gene. V was trimmed by 4 bases and J by 8 bases, leaving 14 bases between them. The CDR3 DNA is TGTGCCAGCAGCCCTACAAGGGCGGGCGGCTACACCTTC. It is translated as CASSPTRAGGYTF.

The chain uses TRBV9 and TRBJ2-7; maybe TRBD2 (6 bases). This CDR3 region has 14 residues. Germline CDR1 and CDR2: SGDLS and YYNGEE. V was clipped by 2 bases and J by 5 bases, with 14 bases between them. The CDR3 bases are TGTGCCAGCAGCGTTAACGGGAGAGGCAACGAGCAGTACTTC. The encoded protein is CASSVNGRGNEQYF.

The V gene is TRBV15, the J gene TRBJ1-5; D unresolved. This CDR3 has 15 residues. With 0 bases removed from V and 6 bases from J, the gap between germline ends came to 12 bases. Germline CDR1 is LNHNV and CDR2 is YYDKDF (reference sequence). In nucleotides, the CDR3 is TGTGCCACCAGCAGAGATGGAGGTGACTCTCAGCCCCAGCATTTT. This sequence encodes CATSRDGGDSQPQHF.

This chain connects TRBV6-5 to TRBJ1-5; D is perhaps TRBD1 (6 bases). V lost 3 bases and J 4 bases, leaving 7 bases between the germline ends. The CDR3 has 13 residues. Looked up from germline, CDR1 is MNHEY and CDR2 is SVGAGI. The CDR3, as DNA: TGTGCCAGCAGTTATGACAGGAATCAGCCCCAGCATTTT. Translated, it gives CASSYDRNQPQHF.

The V gene is TRBV11-2, the J gene TRBJ2-2, with 8 bases aligning to TRBD2. The CDR3 extends over 16 amino acids. Looked up from germline, CDR1 is SGHAT and CDR2 is FQNNGV. The V segment lost 5 bases and the J segment 4 bases; nucleotides outside the gene matches: 9. The DNA of the CDR3 is TGTGCCAGCAGCACGCGCTACGGGGGGGGCACCGGGGAGCTGTTTTTT. Translating it yields CASSTRYGGGTGELFF.

The chain couples TRBV5-1 to TRBJ2-3; D is perhaps TRBD1 (6 bases). This CDR3 is built from 14 residues. The germline V and J ends were trimmed by 0 bases and 6 bases, with 11 bases remaining between them. Germline lookup yields CDR1 SGHRS and CDR2 YFSETQ. The CDR3 is CASSLGQRGDTQYF. The CDR3 DNA reads TGCGCCAGCAGCTTGGGACAGAGGGGGGATACGCAGTATTTT. Based on the CDR3 plus reference TRBV5-1 and TRBJ2-3, the full variable domain is KAGVTQTPRYLIKTRGQQVTLSCSPISGHRSVSWYQQTPGQGLQFLFEYFSETQRNKGNFPGRFSGRQFSNSRSEMNVSTLELGDSALYLCASSLGQRGDTQYFGPGTRLTVL.

This chain uses TRBV12-3 or TRBV12-4 with TRBJ1-2; D is uncertain. V shed 6 bases and J shed 2 bases, with 10 bases lying between them. This CDR3 has 13 amino acids. The CDR3 nucleotides are TGTGCCAGCAGCCGCCAGGAGAACTATGGCTACACCTTC. Its protein product is CASSRQENYGYTF.

This sequence joins TRBV27 and TRBJ2-5; a weak D match, TRBD2 (5 bases). The CDR3 runs 13 residues. Germline V lookup: CDR1 MNHEY, CDR2 SMNVEV (reference sequence). Trimming took 3 bases from V and 5 from J, leaving 10 bases between them. CDR3 protein: CASSFRGGETQYF. CDR3 DNA sequence: TGTGCCAGCAGTTTCCGGGGTGGGGAGACCCAGTACTTC.

This chain links TRBV11-1 with TRBJ2-7, with 10 bases fitting TRBD2. Trimming removed 0 bases from V and 3 bases from J; junction bases left unmatched: 2. Germline lookup yields CDR1 SGHAT and CDR2 FQDESV (reference sequence). The CDR3 is 15 amino acids. The CDR3 nucleotides are TGTGCCAGCAGCTTAGCGGCTAGCGGGGGCTACGAGCAGTACTTC. Its protein is CASSLAASGGYEQYF.

J is TRBJ1-2 and V is TRBV19; D gene uncertain. Germline V CDR1 and CDR2: LNHDA, SQIVND (reference sequence). V shed 3 bases and J shed 4 bases, with 12 bases lying between them. The CDR3 has 14 amino acids. DNA for the CDR3: TGTGCCAGTAGTATGAACCCCAAAGCCTATGGCTACACCTTC. Translating gives CASSMNPKAYGYTF.

The J gene is TRBJ1-2, the V gene TRBV3-1 (or the pseudogene TRBV3-2); D is possibly TRBD1 (6 bases). CDR1 and CDR2 from the germline V gene are LGHDT and YNNKEL (reference sequence). The CDR3 contains 15 residues. The V gene lost 6 bases and the J gene lost 0 bases, with 14 bases spanning the gap. The CDR3 reads CASSDYGDTNYGYTF. In DNA, the CDR3 is TGTGCCAGCAGTGATTACGGGGACACTAACTATGGCTACACCTTC.

The chain recombines TRBV29-1 with TRBJ1-2; D is perhaps TRBD1 (5 bases). Trimming stripped 7 bases from V and 0 bases from J, with 12 bases between. There are 13 residues in the CDR3. In germline, CDR1 is SQVTM, CDR2 ANQGSEA. The DNA for the CDR3 is TGCAGCGCCCCAGGGACGACTAACTATGGCTACACCTTC. This translates into CSAPGTTNYGYTF. Supplemented by reference TRBV29-1 and TRBJ1-2, the full variable domain reads SAVISQKPSRDICQRGTSLTIQCQVDSQVTMMFWYRQQPGQSLTLIATANQGSEATYESGFVIDKFPISRPNLTFSTLTVSNMSPEDSSIYLCSAPGTTNYGYTFGSGTRLTVV.

V gene TRBV28 combines with J gene TRBJ2-1; 8 nucleotides line up with TRBD2. V dropped 5 bases and J dropped 4; count of bases not matched to a gene: 10. The germline V gene encodes CDR1 MDHEN and CDR2 SYDVKM. The CDR3 consists of 16 residues. The CDR3 DNA is TGTGCCAGCAGTCCTACTTCCGGGACTAGGTACAATGAGCAGTTCTTC. It specifies CASSPTSGTRYNEQFF.

The J gene is TRBJ2-1, the V gene TRBV11-2; D possibly corresponds to TRBD2 (6 bases). Trimming removed 3 bases at V and 6 bases at J, with 12 bases between. In germline, CDR1 is SGHAT, CDR2 FQNNGV. The CDR3 runs to 14 residues. The DNA of the CDR3 is TGTGCCAGCAGCTTGGGACTCCCGAGCAATGAGCAGTTCTTC. This encodes CASSLGLPSNEQFF.

The chain links TRBV6-2 or TRBV6-3 to TRBJ2-3; the match to TRBD2 covers 7 bases. The CDR3 totals 19 residues. Germline V gene sequence: CDR1 MNHEY, CDR2 SVGEGT. Losses at the gene ends were 0 bases for V and 2 bases for J; bases not matched to a gene: 14. In DNA form, the CDR3 reads TGTGCCAGCAGTTACTCGTTTAAATTTGGCGGGGGACTCACAGATACGCAGTATTTT. It encodes CASSYSFKFGGGLTDTQYF.